The 10 T cell receptor beta chains below come from one sample, sequenced in a study of blood T cells in healthy people across ages. It was with a sample-barcoded 5' primer and a J-beta primer mix that a second PCR of roughly 7 to 12 cycles was run. TCRdb reprocessed the 5' RACE reads via MiXCR and lists one record per CDR3 protein. The sample has about a million distinct CDR3 sequences; about 48% are singletons. Input material: blood. The source of these receptors is a man aged 30 to 45 in good health.

The genes are TRBV6-6 and TRBJ2-2; the D gene is possibly TRBD1 (5 bases). This CDR3 has 17 residues. In germline, CDR1 is MNHNY, CDR2 SVGAGI (reference sequence). V was trimmed by 6 bases and J by 2 bases, leaving 19 bases between them. DNA for the CDR3: TGTGCCAGCAGAAACAGGATTCGTGTTACCAACACCGGGGAGCTGTTTTTT. This codes for CASRNRIRVTNTGELFF.

The chain couples TRBV6-1 to TRBJ2-2; 10 nucleotides line up with TRBD1. This CDR3 region has 15 residues. With 7 bases clipped from V and 3 bases from J, the junction kept 5 bases outside the gene matches. The germline gives CDR1 MNHNS, CDR2 SASEGT. The CDR3 protein is CASKAGTGDTGELFF. CDR3 in DNA: TGTGCCAGCAAAGCCGGGACAGGGGACACCGGGGAGCTGTTTTTT.

This clonotype was observed a few times. The J gene is TRBJ2-5, the V gene TRBV28, with 7 bases identical to TRBD1. Trimming took 4 bases from V and 5 from J; bases not matched to a gene: 10. The CDR3 consists of 15 residues. Germline V gives CDR1 MDHEN, CDR2 SYDVKM. Here the CDR3 reads CASSWRTGSSETQYF. The CDR3 region has the DNA TGTGCCAGCAGTTGGAGGACAGGTTCATCGGAGACCCAGTACTTC.

At least ten counts were recorded for this clonotype. CDR3 DNA: TGTGCCAGCAGCTACGGACTGGGCGAGCAGTACTTC. It translates to CASSYGLGEQYF. The chain links TRBV3-1 to TRBJ2-7; D possibly corresponds to TRBD2 (5 bases). V lost 5 bases, J lost 6 bases, and 11 bases lay in between. The CDR3 length is 12 residues. Germline CDR1 reads LGHDT; CDR2 reads YNNKEL (reference sequence).

V gene TRBV12-5 combines with J gene TRBJ2-1, with D perhaps matching TRBD1 (6 bases). The CDR3 sequence is 13 residues long. Germline lookup yields CDR1 LGHNT and CDR2 FRNRAP. Trimming took off 7 bases at V and 8 bases at J, with 15 bases between the two ends. In nucleotides, the CDR3 is TGTGCTAGTGCCTCCGGACAGACCTATGAGCAGTTCTTC. It is translated as CASASGQTYEQFF.

Only one count was recorded for this clonotype. The chain has TRBV10-3 and TRBJ1-1; tentative D call: TRBD1 (6 bases). V was trimmed by 7 bases and J by 4 bases, leaving 13 bases between them. Germline lookup yields CDR1 ENHRY and CDR2 SYGVKD. The CDR3 length is 13 residues. The CDR3 DNA reads TGTGCCATCACTAATGAGGGGGGCACTGAAGCTTTCTTT. It yields the protein CAITNEGGTEAFF.

This clonotype has a count of ten or more. V is TRBV9 and J is TRBJ2-1; 9 bases align to TRBD1. The CDR3 spans 14 residues. Trimming cost V 4 bases and J 7 bases; bases outside gene matches: 6. From germline, CDR1 is SGDLS and CDR2 YYNGEE. The CDR3 is CASSSDRGGNEQFF. DNA for the CDR3: TGTGCCAGCAGCTCCGACAGGGGGGGTAATGAGCAGTTCTTC.

This clonotype was found a few times. The chain links TRBV9 to TRBJ2-7, with D perhaps TRBD1 (6 bases). The germline V gene encodes CDR1 SGDLS and CDR2 YYNGEE. V lost 2 bases, J lost 2 bases, and 11 bases lay in between. The length of the CDR3 is 14 residues. The CDR3 DNA reads TGTGCCAGCAGCGTCGTACAGGGACCCTACGAGCAGTACTTC. This sequence encodes CASSVVQGPYEQYF. The full variable domain, rest sourced from reference TRBV9 and TRBJ2-7, is DSGVTQTPKHLITATGQRVTLRCSPRSGDLSVYWYQQSLDQGLQFLIQYYNGEERAKGNILERFSAQQFPDLHSELNLSSLELGDSALYFCASSVVQGPYEQYFGPGTRLTVT.

This chain links TRBV6-2 or TRBV6-3 with TRBJ2-1; TRBD2 matches 8 bases. The V segment lost 5 bases and the J segment 7 bases; nucleotides outside the gene matches: 10. Germline V CDR1 and CDR2: MNHEY, SVGEGT. The CDR3 contains 15 residues. CDR3: CASSPVAGSANEQFF. The CDR3 bases are TGTGCCAGCAGTCCGGTAGCGGGGAGCGCTAATGAGCAGTTCTTC.

Only a few counts were recorded for this clonotype. The rearrangement links TRBV7-6 to TRBJ2-3; a weak D match, TRBD1 (5 bases). The V gene's germline CDR1 is SGHVS and CDR2 FNYEAQ. The CDR3 sequence is 14 residues long. With 2 bases removed from V and 4 bases from J, the gap between germline ends came to 10 bases. The CDR3 sequence: CASSLTGAPDTQYF. The CDR3 bases are TGTGCCAGCAGCTTAACAGGAGCGCCAGATACGCAGTATTTT.